This TCR beta chain was identified during a study of CD8+ T cells in alopecia areata. Study overall: Tofacitinib lasted 6 to 18 months, then 6 months off drug. Regarding the study as a whole: Tofacitinib produced a significant decrease in scalp clonality and in expanded CD8+ clones among the top 100.

The CDR3 totals 16 residues. The V and J ends lost 6 bases and 2 bases respectively, with 20 bases between them. CDR1 is MGHRA, CDR2 YSYEKL, per germline. Reverse transcription of extracted RNA yielded cDNA, which provided the sequencing template. Only in-frame clones appear in the TCRdb table, and some are missing; sequencing was by immunoSEQ multiplex PCR. The profile shows around 100,000 clones, 86% of them singletons. Treatment in this sample: oral pan-JAK inhibitor, 5-10 mg twice daily. As concerns this clone: Its target is unknown.

Sequencing used CD8+ T cells sorted from blood, obtained at week 34, from a patient treated with tofacitinib. This chain links TRBV4-1 with TRBJ2-7; the D gene is possibly TRBD1 (6 bases). The clonotype originates from a human donor with alopecia areata. The CDR3: CASSPTGSPGTYEQYF. As DNA, the CDR3 is TGCGCCAGCAGTCCTACAGGGAGCCCTGGAACCTACGAGCAGTACTTC.